This entry features one T cell receptor (beta chain) sequence. Its antigen is not identified. The data stem from a study of T cell repertoires in cytomegalovirus infection. Regarding the study as a whole: HLA-C-restricted CMV clonotypes gave the most frequent clonotype in two of eight donors.

TCRdb re-derived calls from the reads in MiXCR, one entry per CDR3 protein. This sample carries about 140,000 distinct CDR3 sequences, roughly 6% of them seen once, and the ten largest clones take under 20%. Trimming removed 3 bases from V and 5 bases from J, with 13 bases in between. Germline lookup yields CDR1 SQVTM and CDR2 ANQGSEA. The CDR3 runs to 14 residues. Material: PBMCs. The receptor was derived from a human donor in good health (CMV status not recorded). Some clones in this sample may be carry-over from other donors' samples. This rearrangement joins TRBV29-1 to TRBJ1-4; weak D call: TRBD1 (6 bases). The CDR3 here is CSVEELQGNEKLFF. The CDR3 nucleotides read TGCAGCGTTGAGGAACTACAGGGAAATGAAAAACTGTTTTTT.